This TCR beta chain was found in a study of cytomegalovirus exposure and HLA in healthy donors. Overall study results and limits: When a later analysis compared HLA-associated TCR beta chains with equally common others, the HLA-associated chains turned out to be more clonally expanded and to have lower generation probabilities. Associated with HLA alleles at 0.05 false discovery rate in a later analysis were 16,951 TCR beta sequences.

PCR amplification relied on 60 Vbeta primers (plus 13 Jbeta primers). Libraries were prepared by immunoSEQ multiplex PCR; TCRdb keeps only in-frame clonotypes and omits some of them. The data hold more than 85,000 clones, with more than 75% observed a single time. This CDR3 has 13 residues. The germline V gene has CDR1 LNHDA and CDR2 SQIVND (reference sequence). Trimming took 3 bases from V and 5 from J, leaving 10 bases between them. On this clone itself: Its antigen is as yet unknown.

Material for sequencing was PBMCs. The receptor was derived from a woman aged 50 to 60 in good health and CMV-seropositive. The V gene is TRBV19, the J gene TRBJ1-1, with a possible D match to TRBD1 (5 bases). CDR3 loop: CASSIRAGTEAFF. CDR3 bases: TGTGCCAGTAGTATTCGGGCAGGGACTGAAGCTTTCTTT.